The 6 T cell receptor beta chains below come from one sample, sequenced in a study of low-dose radiotherapy and immunotherapy resistance in tumors. TRAV and TRBV primers primed cDNA for both TCRalpha and TCRbeta. TCR amplification used around 20 PCR cycles, a constant-region primer and a V-primer adapter. TCRdb reanalysed the reads using MiXCR and keeps one entry per CDR3 protein. The data show tens of thousands of distinct CDR3 sequences, approximately 31% seen once. Documented time point: before trial treatment. The material sequenced was PBMCs, taken before treatment. The receptors originated from a female donor with ovarian cancer.

This clonotype came up many times. V is TRBV15 and J is TRBJ2-1, with 7 bases fitting TRBD2. The J segment lost 14 bases and the V segment lost 5 bases, leaving 15 bases of the junction unmatched. The germline V gene encodes CDR1 LNHNV and CDR2 YYDKDF (reference sequence). The CDR3 has 14 residues. The CDR3 nucleotides are TGTGCCACCAGCTCTGCTAGCGGATATCGAGCGGAGTTCTTC. Translation: CATSSASGYRAEFF.

This clonotype was counted at least ten times. The chain employs TRBV7-3 and TRBJ2-1, with TRBD2 matching over 11 bases. Germline lookup yields CDR1 SGHTA and CDR2 FQGTGA. This CDR3 contains 14 residues. J lost 4 bases, V lost 6 bases, and 2 bases had no gene match. The CDR3 region is CASSTSGGYNEQFF. The CDR3 DNA follows: TGTGCCAGCAGTACTAGCGGGGGATACAATGAGCAGTTCTTC.

The chain combines TRBV29-1 with TRBJ2-7; D is perhaps TRBD2 (6 bases). V dropped 4 bases and J dropped 3 bases, with 13 bases sitting between them. Germline CDR1 and CDR2: SQVTM and ANQGSEA. The CDR3 sequence is 13 residues long. Here the CDR3 reads CSVGGDSGYEQYF. In nucleotides, the CDR3 is TGCAGCGTTGGAGGAGATAGCGGCTACGAGCAGTACTTC.

This clonotype was counted ten times or more. This chain joins TRBV29-1 and TRBJ2-5, with TRBD1 identical over 8 bases. The CDR3 totals 15 residues. Trimming removed 4 bases from V and 6 bases from J; junction bases left unmatched: 13. The germline V gene encodes CDR1 SQVTM and CDR2 ANQGSEA. CDR3 nucleotide sequence: TGCAGCGTTGCGGAGGACAGGGAATGGGTACAGACCCAGTACTTC. This codes for CSVAEDREWVQTQYF.

Ten or more counts support this clonotype. The V gene is TRBV6-2 or TRBV6-3, the J gene TRBJ1-1; D is uncertain. V gave up 2 bases and J gave up 1 base, with 5 bases separating them. The CDR3 runs to 13 residues. The germline V gene has CDR1 MNHEY and CDR2 SVGEGT. Here the CDR3 DNA reads TGTGCCAGCAGTTACGAGGGGAACACTGAAGCTTTCTTT. Translation gives CASSYEGNTEAFF.

Note on this clonotype: Since a far larger clone is one base different, this is likely a read error. The genes are TRBV13 and TRBJ2-3; no clear D gene. The CDR3 loop spans 11 amino acids. Germline lookup yields CDR1 PRHDT and CDR2 FYEKMQ (reference sequence). DNA for the CDR3: TGTGTCAGCAGTCAATCAGATACGCAGTATTTT. It translates to CVSSQSDTQYF.